This T cell receptor (beta chain) originates from a study of blood T cell repertoires in COVID-19 (dated by TCRdb to about 2020). Notes on the research overall: Samples from collaborators originated in the United States, Italy and Spain and spanned both the acute and convalescent phases of COVID-19. The material from the prospective study consisted of cDNA or gDNA derived from T cells, B-cell-depleted T cells, or PBMCs. Deeply sampled blood TCRbeta repertoires from subjects exposed to, actively infected with, or recovered from COVID-19 were included in the dataset. A freely available public database, intended as a resource for researchers studying the immune response to SARS-CoV-2, is where the repertoires were released. Samples were obtained from the ongoing ImmuneRACE study (first 160 participants) and from over 1,000 subjects provided by 6 global collaborators. The sample metadata nearly always contained a de-identified subject ID, COVID-19 status, age in years and sex. HLA class I and class II types, where available, came from metadata supplied by the sample provider rather than from assay-based typing.

Reading the germline V gene gives CDR1 MNHEY and CDR2 SVGAGI. After removal of 6 bases from V and 4 bases from J, the junction retains 4 bases not matched to a gene. Its CDR3 holds 13 amino acids, cysteine through phenylalanine. The CDR3 DNA has 39 bases and is translated from base 1. One collaborating source in Seattle enrolled patients while the patients were actively infected and followed the patients over time throughout the course of disease. Collaborating institutions collected whole blood in K2EDTA tubes following their own protocols. For TCRbeta analysis, collaborators shipped samples in one of three forms: frozen whole blood, isolated PBMCs, or DNA extracted from either of those sample types. Comment on this clone: The target of this receptor is not known. One base away there is no much larger clone; base qualities are not given.

The research as a whole found: How much clinical and demographic metadata was included differed by source and by participant, and the metadata was provided uncurated.

The immunoSEQ Assay, a bias-controlled multiplex PCR, was used to amplify TCRbeta CDR3 regions from genomic DNA. As for how the authors treated the data: Within the assay, amplification of reference gene primers was used to estimate how many nucleated cells each sample contained. Sequence reads were collapsed and filtered to measure the absolute abundance of every unique TCRbeta CDR3 rearrangement. Productive Simpson clonality was computed per sample as the square root of Simpson's diversity index over productive rearrangements. TCRdb carries this immuneACCESS record with in-frame sequences only. Its versions omit some clonotypes, under half of them owing to an unresolved V gene in the studies checked, with the rest unexplained. V, J and clone size derive from that table, while D and trimming were established from the DNA sequence. Across this sample there are a few hundred thousand clones, with 84% seen only once. The biggest ten clones account for about a sixth of the sample.

This clonotype originated in a person aged 65 to 79 with COVID-19, enrolled during active disease. The receptor chain draws on TRBV6-5 and TRBJ2-5, with 8 bases in between that match TRBD1. Material for sequencing was peripheral blood. The sequenced DNA: TGTGCCAGCAGGGACAGGGTGGTAGAGACCCAGTACTTC. This sequence encodes CASRDRVVETQYF.